These 20 T cell receptor beta chains came from one sample sequenced in a study of T-cell memory formation after mild COVID-19. One entry per CDR3 protein results from TCRdb running MiXCR on the 5' RACE reads. The data contain about 16,000 distinct CDR3 sequences, over 20% of them singletons. Sequencing was carried out using PBMCs or a T cell subset sorted from them (not recorded which). The receptors stem from a man between 18 and 29 years old who had mild COVID-19 (a few samples of this study predate the infection). Cell type and time point are not known.

This chain joins TRBV5-1 and TRBJ2-3, with D hard to call. Per the germline V gene, CDR1 is SGHRS and CDR2 is YFSETQ. The V end lost 0 bases, the J end lost 2 bases, and 10 bases lay between the germline ends. The CDR3 loop spans 15 amino acids. The CDR3 nucleotides read TGCGCCAGCAGCTTGGGGGCAGGCCTCACAGATACGCAGTATTTT. Protein sequence: CASSLGAGLTDTQYF.

The table lists this clonotype with many counts. V gene TRBV14 combines with J gene TRBJ1-2, with D unresolved. Trimming removed 0 bases from V and 4 bases from J, with 9 bases in between. Germline CDR1 and CDR2: SGHDN and FVKESK. The CDR3 is made up of 14 amino acids. This CDR3 is CASSQDRQAYGYTF. The CDR3 DNA reads TGTGCCAGCAGCCAAGATCGACAAGCCTATGGCTACACCTTC.

V is TRBV11-3 and J is TRBJ1-2; unclear D gene. The CDR3 has 13 residues. Trimming pared 5 bases from V and 3 bases from J, leaving 10 bases between. Germline CDR1 SGHNT, CDR2 YENEEA. The chain's CDR3 is CASSAGMDYGYTF. The DNA for the CDR3 is TGTGCCAGCAGCGCCGGGATGGACTATGGCTACACCTTC.

The CDR3 coding sequence is TGTGCCAGCAGCCCCCGCGGGGTAAGCGAGCAGTACTTC. As protein: CASSPRGVSEQYF. The chain recombines TRBV6-6 with TRBJ2-7, with a tentative D call TRBD2 (6 bases). Germline-derived CDR1 and CDR2 are MNHNY and SVGAGI (reference sequence). The germline V and J ends were trimmed by 6 bases and 6 bases, with 15 bases remaining between them. This CDR3 is built from 13 residues.

CDR3 nucleotide sequence: TGCGCCAGCAGGCCACGACAGGGTAACGGTGACACTGAAGCTTTCTTT. Protein sequence: CASRPRQGNGDTEAFF. The chain recombines TRBV10-1 with TRBJ1-1; TRBD1 matches 7 bases. From germline, CDR1 is WNHNN and CDR2 SYGVQD (reference sequence). CDR3 length equals 16 residues. V lost 6 bases and J lost 3; bases outside the gene matches: 13.

The J gene is TRBJ2-5, the V gene TRBV19; 7 positions agree with TRBD2. This CDR3 is built from 13 residues. Germline V gene sequence: CDR1 LNHDA, CDR2 SQIVND (reference sequence). Trimming at V came to 4 bases and at J to 4 bases, leaving 3 bases not matched to a gene. This CDR3 reads CASSTWGGETQYF. The CDR3 DNA sequence: TGTGCCAGTAGTACATGGGGGGGAGAGACCCAGTACTTC.

CDR3 sequence (DNA): TGCAGTGCCGGTCACCGGGCAACTAATGAAAAACTGTTTTTT. It yields the protein CSAGHRATNEKLFF. The V gene is TRBV20-1, the J gene TRBJ1-4; D is ambiguous. CDR3 length: 14 residues. Germline CDR1 reads DFQATT; CDR2 reads SNEGSKA (reference sequence). Trimming left V 6 bases short and J 0 bases short, with 11 bases between.

This clonotype was observed once. Given a much more abundant clone one base away, this may be a read error. The chain employs TRBV9 and TRBJ2-2; TRBD2 agrees at 11 bases. The germline V gene has CDR1 SGDLS and CDR2 YYNGEE. The CDR3 contains 17 residues. CDR3 sequence (DNA): TGTGACAGCAGCGTAGGTTTAGCGGGGGGGCCGACCGGGGAGCTGTTTTTT. Translating gives CDSSVGLAGGPTGELFF. Complete variable domain (other parts from reference TRBV9 and TRBJ2-2): DSGVTQTPKHLITATGQRVTLRCSPRSGDLSVYWYQQSLDQGLQFLIQYYNGEERAKGNILERFSAQQFPDLHSELNLSSLELGDSALYFCDSSVGLAGGPTGELFFGEGSRLTVL.

This clonotype has ten or more counts. The rearrangement links TRBV29-1 to TRBJ1-2; 12 bases fit TRBD1. CDR3 length equals 18 residues. V was pared by 1 base and J by 7 bases, with 16 bases of the junction left unmatched. Germline assignment: CDR1 SQVTM and CDR2 ANQGSEA. CDR3 coding DNA: TGCAGCGTTGAAGGCGGTATCTTGGGACAGGGGGCGGTCGGTGGCTACACCTTC. Encoded protein: CSVEGGILGQGAVGGYTF.

This clonotype was picked up many times. The chain has TRBV2 and TRBJ2-2; 7 positions match TRBD2. The CDR3 has 13 amino acids. Germline CDR1 and CDR2: SNHLY and FYNNEI. The V gene end was trimmed by 8 bases and the J gene end by 1 base; junction bases not matched to a gene: 1. The CDR3 nucleotides are TGTGCCAGCTCGGGGGGGAACACCGGGGAGCTGTTTTTT. It encodes CASSGGNTGELFF.

At least ten counts were recorded for this clonotype. The V and J genes are TRBV7-8 and TRBJ1-4; D is ambiguous. V was cut by 1 base and J by 0 bases, with 15 bases left in between. CDR3 length: 18 residues. Per the germline V gene, CDR1 is SGHVS and CDR2 is FQNEAQ. Here the CDR3 DNA reads TGTGCCAGCAGCTTAGTGTATCGTGCGACTGCAACTAATGAAAAACTGTTTTTT. Its protein product is CASSLVYRATATNEKLFF. Full variable domain (outside the CDR3, taken from reference TRBV7-8 and TRBJ1-4): GAGVSQSPRYKVAKRGQDVALRCDPISGHVSLFWYQQALGQGPEFLTYFQNEAQLDKSGLPSDRFFAERPEGSVSTLKIQRTQQEDSAVYLCASSLVYRATATNEKLFFGSGTQLSVL.

This clonotype has only one observation. V and J are TRBV29-1 and TRBJ1-1; possibly TRBD1 for D (5 bases). The CDR3 is made up of 13 amino acids. Between the trimmed V and J ends, which lost 6 bases and 1 base, there was a span of 12 bases. CDR1 and CDR2 from the germline V gene are SQVTM and ANQGSEA. CDR3 region: CSVSGGWNTEAFF. DNA for the CDR3: TGCAGCGTCTCGGGGGGATGGAACACTGAAGCTTTCTTT. Full variable domain (remainder filled in from reference TRBV29-1 and TRBJ1-1): SAVISQKPSRDICQRGTSLTIQCQVDSQVTMMFWYRQQPGQSLTLIATANQGSEATYESGFVIDKFPISRPNLTFSTLTVSNMSPEDSSIYLCSVSGGWNTEAFFGQGTRLTVV.

This clonotype was recorded many times. CDR3 amino acids: CAWSVTSGGYNEQFF. The CDR3 nucleotides read TGTGCCTGGAGTGTAACTAGCGGGGGGTACAATGAGCAGTTCTTC. The chain joins TRBV30 to TRBJ2-1, with TRBD2 matching over 12 bases. The CDR3 length is 15 residues. Trimming took 0 bases from V and 4 from J; bases not matched to a gene: 1. Germline CDR1 is GTSNPN and CDR2 is SVGIG (reference sequence).

This clonotype was counted at least ten times. The chain employs TRBV4-1 and TRBJ1-4; D remains unclear. This CDR3 spans 17 amino acids. Germline V gives CDR1 MGHRA, CDR2 YSYEKL. V lost 2 bases and J lost 2, with 15 bases in between. As DNA, the CDR3 is TGCGCCAGCAGCCAAAGAGTCGGGAGCACGACTAATGAAAAACTGTTTTTT. Translated: CASSQRVGSTTNEKLFF.

By share, this clonotype counts as medium-sized (0.01 to 0.1%). The J gene is TRBJ2-3, the V gene TRBV4-1, with 13 bases lining up with TRBD2. The CDR3 contains 19 residues. Germline-derived CDR1 and CDR2 are MGHRA and YSYEKL. With V trimmed by 1 base and J by 6 bases, 13 bases remained unmatched. CDR3 region: CASSQGRTSGGAIWDTQYF. The CDR3 DNA reads as TGCGCCAGCAGCCAAGGCCGCACTAGCGGGGGGGCCATTTGGGATACGCAGTATTTT.

This clonotype was picked up many times. The genes are TRBV7-3 and TRBJ2-3; D might be TRBD2 (6 bases). Germline CDR1 and CDR2: SGHTA and FQGTGA. The V end lost 5 bases, the J end lost 6 bases, and 15 bases lay between the germline ends. The CDR3 covers 14 residues. CDR3 nucleotide sequence: TGTGCCAGCAGCCTCGGGGCCCGGGGGGATACGCAGTATTTT. Residues: CASSLGARGDTQYF.

The chain recombines TRBV5-1 with TRBJ1-2, with D possibly matching TRBD1 (6 bases). Deletions cut 2 bases from V and 4 bases from J, with 15 bases between. This CDR3 contains 15 residues. Germline CDR1 SGHRS, CDR2 YFSETQ. The CDR3 is CASSFTPDSLYGYTF. CDR3 nucleotides: TGCGCCAGCAGCTTCACCCCGGACAGCCTCTATGGCTACACCTTC.

This clonotype was observed many times. This rearrangement joins TRBV12-3 or TRBV12-4 to TRBJ2-3; possibly TRBD2 for D (5 bases). The CDR3 contains 11 residues. V was pared by 10 bases and J by 6 bases, with 11 bases between. This CDR3 is CATGRGDTQYF. CDR3 bases: TGTGCCACCGGACGAGGGGATACGCAGTATTTT.

This clonotype was observed many times. The chain couples TRBV7-2 to TRBJ2-3, with 10 bases identical to TRBD2. V lost 5 bases to trimming and J lost 4 bases; unmatched junction nucleotides: 3. There are 14 residues in the CDR3. CDR1 is SGHTA, CDR2 FQGNSA, per germline. CDR3 bases: TGTGCCAGCAGCCCAGGGACTAGCGCAGATACGCAGTATTTT. This translates into CASSPGTSADTQYF. Drawing the rest from reference TRBV7-2 and TRBJ2-3, the complete variable domain is GAGVSQSPSNKVTEKGKDVELRCDPISGHTALYWYRQSLGQGLEFLIYFQGNSAPDKSGLPSDRFSAERTGGSVSTLTIQRTQQEDSAVYLCASSPGTSADTQYFGPGTRLTVL.

A single count supports this clonotype. The V gene is TRBV5-1, the J gene TRBJ2-5; 11 nucleotides match TRBD2. V shed 4 bases and J 0 bases; nucleotides not matched to a gene: 8. This CDR3 has 17 amino acids. CDR1 is SGHRS and CDR2 is YFSETQ in the germline V gene. The CDR3 DNA sequence: TGCGCCAGCAGCCCCATTCTAGCGGGGGGCAACCAAGAGACCCAGTACTTC. This codes for CASSPILAGGNQETQYF.